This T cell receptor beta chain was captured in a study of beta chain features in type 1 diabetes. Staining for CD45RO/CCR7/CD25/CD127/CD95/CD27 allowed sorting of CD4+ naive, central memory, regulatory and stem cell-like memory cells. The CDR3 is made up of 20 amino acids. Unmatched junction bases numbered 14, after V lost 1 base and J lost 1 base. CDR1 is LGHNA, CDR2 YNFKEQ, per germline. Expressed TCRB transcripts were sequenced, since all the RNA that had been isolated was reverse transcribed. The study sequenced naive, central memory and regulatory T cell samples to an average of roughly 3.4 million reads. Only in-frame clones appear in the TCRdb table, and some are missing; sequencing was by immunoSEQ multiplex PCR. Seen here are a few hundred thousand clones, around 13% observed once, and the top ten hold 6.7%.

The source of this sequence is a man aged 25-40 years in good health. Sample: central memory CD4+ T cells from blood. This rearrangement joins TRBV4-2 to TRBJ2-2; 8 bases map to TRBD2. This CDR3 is CASSQVAGGLRQQNTGELFF. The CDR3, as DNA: TGTGCCAGCAGCCAAGTTGCGGGGGGTCTGAGACAACAGAACACCGGGGAGCTGTTTTTT.